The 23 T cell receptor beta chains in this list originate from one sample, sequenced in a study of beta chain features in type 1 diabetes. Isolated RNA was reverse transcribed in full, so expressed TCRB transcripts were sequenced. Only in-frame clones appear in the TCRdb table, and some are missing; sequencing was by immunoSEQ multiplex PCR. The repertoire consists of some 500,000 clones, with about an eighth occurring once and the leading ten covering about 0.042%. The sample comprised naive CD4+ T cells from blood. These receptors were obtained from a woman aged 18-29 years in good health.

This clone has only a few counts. The CDR3 DNA reads as TGTGCCAGCAGTTATCTCTCGGGACAGGTCTCTGGGGCCAACGTCCTGACTTTC. This gives the protein CASSYLSGQVSGANVLTF. This chain links TRBV14 with TRBJ2-6; 8 positions match TRBD1. Germline V gene sequence: CDR1 SGHDN, CDR2 FVKESK. The V segment lost 6 bases and the J segment 0 bases; nucleotides outside the gene matches: 10. The CDR3 spans 18 residues.

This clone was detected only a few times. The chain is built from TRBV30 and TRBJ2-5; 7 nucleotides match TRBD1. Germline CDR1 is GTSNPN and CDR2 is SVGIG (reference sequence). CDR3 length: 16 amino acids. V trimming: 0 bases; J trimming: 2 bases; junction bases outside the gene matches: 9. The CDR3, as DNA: TGTGCCTGGAGTGTAATGAGGGGACAGACGCAAGAGACCCAGTACTTC. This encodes CAWSVMRGQTQETQYF.

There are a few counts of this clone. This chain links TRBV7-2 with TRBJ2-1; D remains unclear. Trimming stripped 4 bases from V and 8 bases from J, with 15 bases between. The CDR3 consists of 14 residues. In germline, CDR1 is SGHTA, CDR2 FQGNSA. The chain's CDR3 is CASSSLALYDEQFF. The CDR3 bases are TGTGCCAGCAGCTCCCTGGCCTTGTACGATGAGCAGTTCTTC.

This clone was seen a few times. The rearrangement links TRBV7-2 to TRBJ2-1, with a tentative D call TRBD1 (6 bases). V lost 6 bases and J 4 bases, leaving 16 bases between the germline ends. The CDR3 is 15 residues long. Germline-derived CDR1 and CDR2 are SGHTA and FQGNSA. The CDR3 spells CASRIGTIEYNEQFF. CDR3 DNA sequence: TGTGCCAGCAGAATTGGGACAATCGAATACAATGAGCAGTTCTTC. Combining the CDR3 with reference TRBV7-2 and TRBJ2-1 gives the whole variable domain GAGVSQSPSNKVTEKGKDVELRCDPISGHTALYWYRQSLGQGLEFLIYFQGNSAPDKSGLPSDRFSAERTGGSVSTLTIQRTQQEDSAVYLCASRIGTIEYNEQFFGPGTRLTVL.

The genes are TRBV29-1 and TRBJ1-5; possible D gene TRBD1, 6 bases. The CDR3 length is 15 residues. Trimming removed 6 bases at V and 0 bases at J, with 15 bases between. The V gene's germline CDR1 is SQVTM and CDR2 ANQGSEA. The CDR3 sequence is CSVVIGTPSNQPQHF. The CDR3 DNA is TGCAGCGTCGTTATTGGGACACCTAGCAATCAGCCCCAGCATTTT.

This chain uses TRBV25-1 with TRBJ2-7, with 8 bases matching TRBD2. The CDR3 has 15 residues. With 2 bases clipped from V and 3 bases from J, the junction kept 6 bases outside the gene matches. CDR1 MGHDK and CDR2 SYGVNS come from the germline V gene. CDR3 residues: CASSEHAGGRYEQYF. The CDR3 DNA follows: TGTGCCAGCAGTGAACACGCGGGGGGCCGCTACGAGCAGTACTTC.

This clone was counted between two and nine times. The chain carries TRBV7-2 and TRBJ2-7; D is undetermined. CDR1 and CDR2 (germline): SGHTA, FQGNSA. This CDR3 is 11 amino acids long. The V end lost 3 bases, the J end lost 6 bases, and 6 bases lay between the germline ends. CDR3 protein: CASSFLGEQYF. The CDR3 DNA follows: TGTGCCAGCAGCTTTCTCGGCGAGCAGTACTTC.

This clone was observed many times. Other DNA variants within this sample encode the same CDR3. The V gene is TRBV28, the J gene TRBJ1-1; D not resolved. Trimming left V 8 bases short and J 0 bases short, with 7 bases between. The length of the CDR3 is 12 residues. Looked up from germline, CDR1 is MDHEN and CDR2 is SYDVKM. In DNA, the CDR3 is TGTGCCAGCGGTCTTGTGAACACTGAAGCTTTCTTT. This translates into CASGLVNTEAFF.

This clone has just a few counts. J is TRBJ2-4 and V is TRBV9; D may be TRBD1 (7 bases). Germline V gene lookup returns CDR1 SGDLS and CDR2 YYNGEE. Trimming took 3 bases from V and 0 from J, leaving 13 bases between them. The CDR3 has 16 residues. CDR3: CASSGNRGLAKNIQYF. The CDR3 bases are TGTGCCAGCAGCGGGAACAGGGGACTAGCCAAAAACATTCAGTACTTC.

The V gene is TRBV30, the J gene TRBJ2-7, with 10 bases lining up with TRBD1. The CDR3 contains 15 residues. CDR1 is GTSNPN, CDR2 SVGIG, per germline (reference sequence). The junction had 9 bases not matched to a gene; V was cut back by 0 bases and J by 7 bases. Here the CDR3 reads CAWSVGDRGLGEQYF. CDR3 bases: TGTGCCTGGAGTGTAGGGGACAGGGGACTCGGGGAGCAGTACTTC.

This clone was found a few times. CDR3 bases: TGTGCCAGCAGTTTCAGGAGGGACACTGAAGCTTTCTTT. Protein sequence: CASSFRRDTEAFF. The rearrangement links TRBV28 to TRBJ1-1; the D is unclear. The V and J ends lost 3 bases and 3 bases respectively, with 8 bases between them. The CDR3 has 13 amino acids. The V gene's germline CDR1 is MDHEN and CDR2 SYDVKM.

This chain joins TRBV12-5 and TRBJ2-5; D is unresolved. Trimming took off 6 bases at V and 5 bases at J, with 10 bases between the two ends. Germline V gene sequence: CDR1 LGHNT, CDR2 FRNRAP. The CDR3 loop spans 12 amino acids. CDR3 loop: CASGPPGETQYF. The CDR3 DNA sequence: TGTGCTAGTGGGCCCCCTGGGGAGACCCAGTACTTC.

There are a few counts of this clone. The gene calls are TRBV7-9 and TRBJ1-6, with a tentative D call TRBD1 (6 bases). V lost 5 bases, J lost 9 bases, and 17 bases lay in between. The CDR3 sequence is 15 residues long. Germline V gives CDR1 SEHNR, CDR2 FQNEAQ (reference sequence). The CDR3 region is CASSATGSRRSPLHF. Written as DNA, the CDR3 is TGTGCCAGCAGCGCGACAGGCAGCCGGCGTTCACCCCTCCACTTT.

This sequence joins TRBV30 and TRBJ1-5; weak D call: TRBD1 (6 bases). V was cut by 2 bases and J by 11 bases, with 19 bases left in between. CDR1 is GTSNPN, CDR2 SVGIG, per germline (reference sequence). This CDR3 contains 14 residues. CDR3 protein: CAWSISDSRGSQHF. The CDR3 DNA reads TGTGCCTGGAGTATATCGGACAGTCGTGGGTCCCAGCATTTT. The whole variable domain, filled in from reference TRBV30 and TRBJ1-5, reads SQTIHQWPATLVQPVGSPLSLECTVEGTSNPNLYWYRQAAGRGLQLLFYSVGIGQISSEVPQNLSASRPQDRQFILSSKKLLLSDSGFYLCAWSISDSRGSQHFGDGTRLSIL.

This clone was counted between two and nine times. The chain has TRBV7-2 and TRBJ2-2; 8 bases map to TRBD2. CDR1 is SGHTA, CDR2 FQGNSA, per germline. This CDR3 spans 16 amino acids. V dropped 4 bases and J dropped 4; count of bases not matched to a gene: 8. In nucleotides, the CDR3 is TGTGCCAGCAGCTCCCAGCGGGAGAGGGTCACCGGGGAGCTGTTTTTT. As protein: CASSSQRERVTGELFF.

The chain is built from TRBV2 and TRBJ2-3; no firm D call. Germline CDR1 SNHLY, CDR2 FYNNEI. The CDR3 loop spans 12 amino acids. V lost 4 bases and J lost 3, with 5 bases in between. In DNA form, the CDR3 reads TGTGCCAGCAGTGTACAGACAGATACGCAGTATTTT. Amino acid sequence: CASSVQTDTQYF. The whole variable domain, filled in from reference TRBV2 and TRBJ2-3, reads EPEVTQTPSHQVTQMGQEVILRCVPISNHLYFYWYRQILGQKVEFLVSFYNNEISEKSEIFDDQFSVERPDGSNFTLKIRSTKLEDSAMYFCASSVQTDTQYFGPGTRLTVL.

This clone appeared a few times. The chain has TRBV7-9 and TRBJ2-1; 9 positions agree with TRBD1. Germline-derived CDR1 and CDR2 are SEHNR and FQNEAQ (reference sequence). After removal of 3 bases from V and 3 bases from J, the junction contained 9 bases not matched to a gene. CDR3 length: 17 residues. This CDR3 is CASSLGVSDRGYNEQFF. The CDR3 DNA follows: TGTGCCAGCAGCTTGGGTGTGTCGGACAGGGGCTACAATGAGCAGTTCTTC. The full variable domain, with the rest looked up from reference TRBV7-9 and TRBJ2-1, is DTGVSQNPRHKITKRGQNVTFRCDPISEHNRLYWYRQTLGQGPEFLTYFQNEAQLEKSRLLSDRFSAERPKGSFSTLEIQRTEQGDSAMYLCASSLGVSDRGYNEQFFGPGTRLTVL.

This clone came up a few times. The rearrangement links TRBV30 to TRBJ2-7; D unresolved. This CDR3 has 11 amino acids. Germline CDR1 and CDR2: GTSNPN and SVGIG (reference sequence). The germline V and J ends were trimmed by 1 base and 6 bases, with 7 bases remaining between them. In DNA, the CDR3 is TGTGCCTGGAGTGCCCCGACCGAGCAGTACTTC. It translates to CAWSAPTEQYF.

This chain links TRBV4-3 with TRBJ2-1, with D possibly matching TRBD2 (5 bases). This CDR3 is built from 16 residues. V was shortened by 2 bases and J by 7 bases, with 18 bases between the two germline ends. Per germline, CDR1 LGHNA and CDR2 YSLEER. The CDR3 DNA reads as TGCGCCAGCAGCCAACGTAGTGAGACCCGCGGGAATGAGCAGTTCTTC. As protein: CASSQRSETRGNEQFF.

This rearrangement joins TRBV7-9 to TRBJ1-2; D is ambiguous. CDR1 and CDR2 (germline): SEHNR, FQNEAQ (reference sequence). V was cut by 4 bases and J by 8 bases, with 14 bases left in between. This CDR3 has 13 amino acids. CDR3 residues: CASSSQIPWGYTF. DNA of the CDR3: TGTGCCAGCAGCTCACAGATTCCCTGGGGCTACACCTTC.

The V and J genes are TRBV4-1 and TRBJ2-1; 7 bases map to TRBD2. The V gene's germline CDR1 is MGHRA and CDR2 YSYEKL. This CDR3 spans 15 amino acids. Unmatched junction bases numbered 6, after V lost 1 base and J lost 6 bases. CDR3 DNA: TGCGCCAGCAGCCAAGTACGGGGCGGGGGCAATGAGCAGTTCTTC. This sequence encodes CASSQVRGGGNEQFF.

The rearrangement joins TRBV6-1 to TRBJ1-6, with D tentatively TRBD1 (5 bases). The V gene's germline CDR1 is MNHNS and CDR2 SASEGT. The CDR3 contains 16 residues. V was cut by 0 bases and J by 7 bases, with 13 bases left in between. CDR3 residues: CASSEAHRRMNSPLHF. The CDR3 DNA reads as TGTGCCAGCAGTGAAGCCCACAGGAGGATGAATTCACCCCTCCACTTT.

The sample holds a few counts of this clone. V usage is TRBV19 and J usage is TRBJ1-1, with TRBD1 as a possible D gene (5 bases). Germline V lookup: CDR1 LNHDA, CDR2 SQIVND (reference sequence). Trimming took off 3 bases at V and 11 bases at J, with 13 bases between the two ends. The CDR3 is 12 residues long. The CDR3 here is CASSIKSGQAFF. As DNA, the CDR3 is TGTGCCAGTAGTATTAAGTCAGGGCAGGCTTTCTTT.